These 17 T cell receptor beta chains originate from one sample sequenced in a study of tumor T cells in aggressive B-cell lymphoma. Here immunoSEQ multiplex PCR was the method, and the copy in TCRdb shows in-frame clones only, minus some. Among a few thousand clones listed, 82% were seen once. The material sequenced was tumor tissue. The receptors were sampled from an adult with diffuse large B cell lymphoma.

The chain carries TRBV11-2 and TRBJ2-5; TRBD1 aligns across 11 bases. The germline V gene encodes CDR1 SGHAT and CDR2 FQNNGV. The V and J ends lost 5 bases and 11 bases, in that order; junction bases with no gene match: 10. This CDR3 region has 14 residues. The CDR3 coding sequence is TGTGCCAGCAGCCCCTGGACAGGGGGCAACGATCAGTACTTC. This codes for CASSPWTGGNDQYF. Using reference TRBV11-2 and TRBJ2-5 for the parts outside the CDR3, the full variable domain is EAGVAQSPRYKIIEKRQSVAFWCNPISGHATLYWYQQILGQGPKLLIQFQNNGVVDDSQLPKDRFSAERLKGVDSTLKIQPAKLEDSAVYLCASSPWTGGNDQYFGPGTRLLVL.

V usage is TRBV6-5 and J usage is TRBJ1-1; 8 positions agree with TRBD1. The germline CDR1 and CDR2 sequences are MNHEY and SVGAGI. The length of the CDR3 is 12 residues. V lost 7 bases and J lost 4; bases outside the gene matches: 2. The CDR3 loop reads CASTGQGTEAFF. CDR3 in DNA: TGTGCCAGCACCGGACAGGGCACTGAAGCTTTCTTT.

This clone was counted only a few times. The chain employs TRBV5-1 and TRBJ2-5, with 13 bases that match TRBD2. The ends lost 5 bases at V and 4 bases at J; junction bases unmatched: 5. The CDR3 covers 15 residues. Per the germline V gene, CDR1 is SGHRS and CDR2 is YFSETQ. The CDR3 sequence: CASRGLAGEGETQYF. Here the CDR3 DNA reads TGCGCCAGCAGAGGACTAGCGGGAGAGGGAGAGACCCAGTACTTC.

V is TRBV29-1 and J is TRBJ2-5, with D maybe TRBD1 (5 bases). V lost 1 base and J 7 bases, leaving 13 bases between the germline ends. Germline CDR1 is SQVTM and CDR2 is ANQGSEA. The CDR3 loop spans 13 amino acids. The CDR3 loop reads CSVEGQSRGTQYF. The CDR3 coding sequence is TGCAGCGTTGAAGGACAGTCTAGGGGGACCCAGTACTTC.

The chain is built from TRBV7-9 and TRBJ2-2; D remains unclear. The CDR3 spans 11 residues. CDR1 SEHNR and CDR2 FQNEAQ come from the germline V gene (reference sequence). The V and J ends lost 8 bases and 7 bases respectively, with 8 bases between them. CDR3 amino acids: CASAVGGELFF. The CDR3 coding sequence is TGTGCCAGCGCAGTTGGCGGGGAGCTGTTTTTT.

The genes are TRBV7-2 and TRBJ2-5; TRBD1 agrees at 8 bases. The V and J ends lost 5 bases and 5 bases, in that order; junction bases with no gene match: 7. The CDR3 totals 14 residues. Germline V gene sequence: CDR1 SGHTA, CDR2 FQGNSA. DNA for the CDR3: TGTGCCAGCAGCCGGGACAGGTGGGGTGAGACCCAGTACTTC. It specifies CASSRDRWGETQYF.

The rearrangement links TRBV11-3 to TRBJ2-7, with 7 bases fitting TRBD1. V was clipped by 2 bases and J by 6 bases; unmatched bases: 10. Germline CDR1 is SGHNT and CDR2 is YENEEA. The CDR3 is 15 amino acids. CDR3 DNA: TGTGCCAGCAGCTTAACAGGCAGGGGGAGTCTCGAGCAGTACTTC. It encodes CASSLTGRGSLEQYF. The full variable domain, with the rest looked up from reference TRBV11-3 and TRBJ2-7, is EAGVVQSPRYKIIEKKQPVAFWCNPISGHNTLYWYLQNLGQGPELLIRYENEEAVDDSQLPKDRFSAERLKGVDSTLKIQPAELGDSAVYLCASSLTGRGSLEQYFGPGTRLTVT.

J is TRBJ2-7 and V is TRBV5-6, with TRBD1 identical over 10 bases. CDR1 and CDR2 from the germline V gene are SGHDT and YYEEEE. The CDR3 consists of 16 residues. V was clipped by 4 bases and J by 3 bases; unmatched bases: 10. CDR3 loop: CASSGDRGRFLYEQYF. CDR3 nucleotide sequence: TGTGCCAGCAGCGGCGACAGGGGGCGCTTTCTCTACGAGCAGTACTTC.

This chain joins TRBV5-5 and TRBJ2-7; a weak D match, TRBD1 (5 bases). CDR3 length equals 14 residues. Germline V gene lookup returns CDR1 SGHKS and CDR2 YYEKEE (reference sequence). V was clipped by 0 bases and J by 6 bases, with 13 bases between them. Here the CDR3 reads CASSLVGARLEQYF. DNA for the CDR3: TGTGCCAGCAGCTTGGTTGGGGCGCGACTCGAGCAGTACTTC.

This sequence joins TRBV2 and TRBJ2-7, with 10 positions matching TRBD1. The CDR3 contains 12 residues. Germline trimming cut 8 bases from V and 4 bases from J; bases unmatched to any gene: 2. Germline V gives CDR1 SNHLY, CDR2 FYNNEI. CDR3 DNA sequence: TGTGCCAGCCGGGACAGGGGTTACGAGCAGTACTTC. Its protein product is CASRDRGYEQYF. Drawing the rest from reference TRBV2 and TRBJ2-7, the complete variable domain is EPEVTQTPSHQVTQMGQEVILRCVPISNHLYFYWYRQILGQKVEFLVSFYNNEISEKSEIFDDQFSVERPDGSNFTLKIRSTKLEDSAMYFCASRDRGYEQYFGPGTRLTVT.

This clone was counted only a few times. The gene calls are TRBV29-1 and TRBJ2-7; the match to TRBD1 covers 8 bases. The CDR3 extends over 14 amino acids. V was clipped by 5 bases and J by 5 bases; unmatched bases: 11. Per germline, CDR1 SQVTM and CDR2 ANQGSEA. The CDR3 reads CSVSSRTGRNEQYF. Here the CDR3 DNA reads TGCAGCGTTTCCAGCAGGACAGGGAGGAACGAGCAGTACTTC.

The J gene is TRBJ2-2, the V gene TRBV10-3, with unresolved D. Trimming pared 3 bases from V and 0 bases from J, leaving 11 bases between. This CDR3 is built from 16 residues. The germline V gene has CDR1 ENHRY and CDR2 SYGVKD. The CDR3 region is CAISDEELTNTGELFF. CDR3 DNA: TGTGCCATCAGTGACGAGGAGCTCACGAACACCGGGGAGCTGTTTTTT.

As DNA, the CDR3 is TGTGCCAGCAGCCCGCCAACTAGCGGGCCCATCTACAATGAGCAGTTCTTC. Translated: CASSPPTSGPIYNEQFF. The chain employs TRBV7-8 and TRBJ2-1; TRBD2 matches 9 bases. Looked up from germline, CDR1 is SGHVS and CDR2 is FQNEAQ. The CDR3 loop spans 17 amino acids. The ends lost 5 bases at V and 3 bases at J; junction bases unmatched: 11.

This clone appeared a single time. This rearrangement joins TRBV7-6 to TRBJ1-6; D is undetermined. This CDR3 has 15 residues. V lost 4 bases to trimming and J lost 9 bases, with 16 bases between them. Looked up from germline, CDR1 is SGHVS and CDR2 is FNYEAQ. The CDR3 DNA follows: TGTGCCAGCAGCTCGAACACCGGCCCGGGTTCACCCCTCCACTTT. It codes for CASSSNTGPGSPLHF.

V gene TRBV5-1 combines with J gene TRBJ1-1; perhaps TRBD1 as D (5 bases). V lost 6 bases and J lost 4, with 19 bases in between. Germline V gene sequence: CDR1 SGHRS, CDR2 YFSETQ. The CDR3 totals 15 residues. CDR3 sequence reads: CASTRGGEGATEAFF. CDR3 sequence (DNA): TGCGCCAGCACGAGAGGCGGGGAAGGGGCCACTGAAGCTTTCTTT.

This clone was detected only a few times. The chain carries TRBV5-6 and TRBJ1-1, with 9 bases aligning to TRBD1. The germline CDR1 and CDR2 sequences are SGHDT and YYEEEE. The CDR3 contains 15 residues. Trimming cost V 3 bases and J 2 bases; bases outside gene matches: 5. The CDR3: CASSSPGQGNTEAFF. CDR3 coding DNA: TGTGCCAGCAGCTCCCCGGGACAGGGAAACACTGAAGCTTTCTTT.

This clone was observed a few times. This chain links TRBV4-1 with TRBJ1-2; 7 bases align to TRBD1. V lost 1 base, J lost 4 bases, and 3 bases stayed unmatched. Germline CDR1 is MGHRA and CDR2 is YSYEKL. This CDR3 has 14 residues. CDR3 nucleotide sequence: TGCGCCAGCAGCCAAGGGGACAGCTTCTATGGCTACACCTTC. Residues: CASSQGDSFYGYTF.